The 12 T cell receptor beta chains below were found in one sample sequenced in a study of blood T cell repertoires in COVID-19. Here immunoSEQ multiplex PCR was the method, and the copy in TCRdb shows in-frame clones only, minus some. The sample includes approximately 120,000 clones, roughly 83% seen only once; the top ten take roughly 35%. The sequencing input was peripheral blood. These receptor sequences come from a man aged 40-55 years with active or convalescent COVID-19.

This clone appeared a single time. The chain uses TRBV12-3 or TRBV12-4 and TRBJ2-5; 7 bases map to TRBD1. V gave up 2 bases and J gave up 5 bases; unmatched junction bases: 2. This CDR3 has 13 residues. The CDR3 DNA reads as TGTGCCAGCAGTTTATCACAGGGGGAGACCCAGTACTTC. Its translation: CASSLSQGETQYF.

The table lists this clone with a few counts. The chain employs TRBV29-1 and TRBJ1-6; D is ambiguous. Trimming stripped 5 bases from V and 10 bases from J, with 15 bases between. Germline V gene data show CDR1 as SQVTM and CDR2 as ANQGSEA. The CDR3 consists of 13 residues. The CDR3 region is CSVLTSPESPLHF. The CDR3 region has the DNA TGCAGCGTTTTAACCTCTCCGGAGTCACCCCTCCACTTT.

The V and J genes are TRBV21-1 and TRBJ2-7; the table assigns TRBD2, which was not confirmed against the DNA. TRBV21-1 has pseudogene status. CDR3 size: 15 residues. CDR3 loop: CASRKSGRAFYEQYF. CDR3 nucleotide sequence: TGTGCCAGCAGAAAGAGCGGGAGGGCCTTTTACGAGCAGTACTTC.

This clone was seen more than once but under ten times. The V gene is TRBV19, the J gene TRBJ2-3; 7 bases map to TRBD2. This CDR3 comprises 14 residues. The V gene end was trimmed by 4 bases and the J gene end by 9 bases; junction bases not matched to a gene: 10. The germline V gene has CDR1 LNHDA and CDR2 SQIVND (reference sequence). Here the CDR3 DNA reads TGTGCCAGTAGTAAAACCCCTTCGGGGGGAACGCAGTATTTT. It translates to CASSKTPSGGTQYF.

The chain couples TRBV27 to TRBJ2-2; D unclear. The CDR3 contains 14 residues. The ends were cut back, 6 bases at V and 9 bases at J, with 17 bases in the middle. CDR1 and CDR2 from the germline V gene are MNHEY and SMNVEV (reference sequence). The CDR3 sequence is CASSHRKSSWELFF. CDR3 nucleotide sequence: TGTGCCAGCAGCCATAGAAAAAGTTCCTGGGAGCTGTTTTTT.

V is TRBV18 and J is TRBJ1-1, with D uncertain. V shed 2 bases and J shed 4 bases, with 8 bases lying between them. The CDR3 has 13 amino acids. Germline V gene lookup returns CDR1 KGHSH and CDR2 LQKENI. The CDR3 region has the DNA TGTGCCAGCTCACCAAGTTCGGGCACTGAAGCTTTCTTT. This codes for CASSPSSGTEAFF.

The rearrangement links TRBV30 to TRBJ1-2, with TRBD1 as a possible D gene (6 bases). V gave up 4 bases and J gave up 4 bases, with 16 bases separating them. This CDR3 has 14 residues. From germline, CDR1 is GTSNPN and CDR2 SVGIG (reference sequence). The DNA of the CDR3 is TGTGCCTGGAATCCGTGGACAGAGATCTATGGCTACACCTTC. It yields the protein CAWNPWTEIYGYTF.

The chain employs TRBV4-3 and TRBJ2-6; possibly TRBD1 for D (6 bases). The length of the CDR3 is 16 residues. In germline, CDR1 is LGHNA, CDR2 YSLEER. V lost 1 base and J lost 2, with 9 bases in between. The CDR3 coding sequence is TGCGCCAGCAGCCAAGCCTCAGGGGCTGGGGCCAACGTCCTGACTTTC. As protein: CASSQASGAGANVLTF.

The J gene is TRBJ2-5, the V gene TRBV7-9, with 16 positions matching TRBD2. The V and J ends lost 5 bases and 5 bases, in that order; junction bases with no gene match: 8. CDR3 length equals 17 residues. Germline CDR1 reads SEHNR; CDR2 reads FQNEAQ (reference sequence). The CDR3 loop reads CASSPGLAGGQRETQYF. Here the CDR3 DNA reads TGTGCCAGCAGCCCGGGACTAGCGGGGGGGCAGCGGGAGACCCAGTACTTC.

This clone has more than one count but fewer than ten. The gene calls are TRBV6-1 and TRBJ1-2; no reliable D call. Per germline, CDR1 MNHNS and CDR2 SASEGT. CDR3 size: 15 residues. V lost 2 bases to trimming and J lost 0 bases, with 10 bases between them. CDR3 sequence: CASSELGNANYGYTF. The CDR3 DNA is TGTGCCAGCAGTGAACTGGGCAATGCTAACTATGGCTACACCTTC.

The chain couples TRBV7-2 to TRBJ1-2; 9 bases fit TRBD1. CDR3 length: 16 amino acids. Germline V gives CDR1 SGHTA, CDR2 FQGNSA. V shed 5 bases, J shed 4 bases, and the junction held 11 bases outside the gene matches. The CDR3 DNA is TGTGCCAGCAGCCAAGGAGGACAGGGGACCTCCTATGGCTACACCTTC. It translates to CASSQGGQGTSYGYTF.

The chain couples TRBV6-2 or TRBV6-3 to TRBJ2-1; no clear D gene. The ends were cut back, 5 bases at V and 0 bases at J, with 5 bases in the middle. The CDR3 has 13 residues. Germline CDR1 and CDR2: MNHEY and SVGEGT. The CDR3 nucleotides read TGTGCCAGCAGTGAGGCCTCCTACAATGAGCAGTTCTTC. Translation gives CASSEASYNEQFF.